The sequence of this T cell receptor (beta chain) was determined in a study of cytomegalovirus exposure and HLA in healthy donors. It was with 60 Vbeta and 13 Jbeta primers that the PCR ran. The data were produced by immunoSEQ multiplex PCR, yet TCRdb's version contains in-frame clones alone and is incomplete. The profile shows roughly 110,000 clones, around 64% of them singletons. Study-level points and caveats: Several top significant clusters appeared, in a later analysis, to be linked to common viral pathogens. The authors later linked a missense DCLRE1C variant to TCR beta V- and J-gene trimming.

The ends lost 4 bases at V and 4 bases at J; junction bases unmatched: 11. The CDR3 runs 18 residues. Per the germline V gene, CDR1 is SGHRS and CDR2 is YFSETQ. This clone was seen a handful of times. Its antigen remains unidentified. The TCR sequence derives from a young man in good health and CMV-seropositive. The V call is TRBV5-1, the J call TRBJ2-6, with 10 nucleotides matching TRBD1. The source material was PBMCs. CDR3 residues: CASSVVPGQGPGANVLTF. In DNA, the CDR3 is TGCGCCAGCAGCGTCGTCCCGGGACAGGGGCCGGGGGCCAACGTCCTGACTTTC.